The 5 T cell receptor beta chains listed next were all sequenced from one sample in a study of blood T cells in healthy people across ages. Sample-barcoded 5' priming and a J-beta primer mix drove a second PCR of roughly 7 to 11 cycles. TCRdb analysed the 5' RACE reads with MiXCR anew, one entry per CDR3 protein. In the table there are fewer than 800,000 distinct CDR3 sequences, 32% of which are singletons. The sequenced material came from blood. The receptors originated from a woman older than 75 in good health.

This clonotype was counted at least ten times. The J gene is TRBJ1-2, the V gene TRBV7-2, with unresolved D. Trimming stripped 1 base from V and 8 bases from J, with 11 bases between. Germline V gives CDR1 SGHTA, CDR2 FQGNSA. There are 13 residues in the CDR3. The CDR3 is CASSLGDMRGYTF. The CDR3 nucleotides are TGTGCCAGCAGCTTAGGTGACATGAGAGGCTACACCTTC.

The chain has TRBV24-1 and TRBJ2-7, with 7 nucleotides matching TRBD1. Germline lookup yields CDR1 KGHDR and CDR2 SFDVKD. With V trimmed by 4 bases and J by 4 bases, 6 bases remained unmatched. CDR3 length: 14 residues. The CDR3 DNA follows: TGTGCCACCAGTGACCCACAGGGGTTTTACGAGCAGTACTTC. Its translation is CATSDPQGFYEQYF.

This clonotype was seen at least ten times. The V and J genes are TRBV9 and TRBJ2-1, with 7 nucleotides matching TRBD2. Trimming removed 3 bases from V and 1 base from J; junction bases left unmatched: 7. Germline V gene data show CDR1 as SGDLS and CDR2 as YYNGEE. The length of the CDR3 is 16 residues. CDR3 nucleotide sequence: TGTGCCAGCAGCGCCGGCGGGGGAGGGTCCTACAATGAGCAGTTCTTC. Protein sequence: CASSAGGGGSYNEQFF.

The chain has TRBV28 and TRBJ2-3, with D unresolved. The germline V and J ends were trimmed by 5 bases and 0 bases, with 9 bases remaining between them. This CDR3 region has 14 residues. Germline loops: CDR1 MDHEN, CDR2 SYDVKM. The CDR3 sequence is CASSGMGSTDTQYF. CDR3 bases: TGTGCCAGCAGTGGTATGGGGAGCACAGATACGCAGTATTTT.

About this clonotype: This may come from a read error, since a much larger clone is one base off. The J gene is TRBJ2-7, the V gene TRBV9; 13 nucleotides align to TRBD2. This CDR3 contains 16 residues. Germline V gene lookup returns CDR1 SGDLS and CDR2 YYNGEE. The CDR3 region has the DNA TGTGCCTGCAGCGTAGAAGGGACTAGCGGGGCTGTTGAGCAGTACTTC. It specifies CACSVEGTSGAVEQYF.